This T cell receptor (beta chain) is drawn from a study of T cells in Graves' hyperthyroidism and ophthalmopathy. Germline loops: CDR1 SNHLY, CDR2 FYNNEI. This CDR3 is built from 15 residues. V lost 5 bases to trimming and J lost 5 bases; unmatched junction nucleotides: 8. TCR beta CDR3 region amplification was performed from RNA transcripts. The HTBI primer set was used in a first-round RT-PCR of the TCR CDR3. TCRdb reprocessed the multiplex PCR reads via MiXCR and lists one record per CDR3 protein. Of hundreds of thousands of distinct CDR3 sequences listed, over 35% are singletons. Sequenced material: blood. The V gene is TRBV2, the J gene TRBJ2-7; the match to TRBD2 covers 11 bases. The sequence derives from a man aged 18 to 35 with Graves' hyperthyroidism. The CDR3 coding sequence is TGTGCCAGCAGTCCAACTAGCGGGGGAACGAACGAGCAGTACTTC. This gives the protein CASSPTSGGTNEQYF.